This TCR beta chain was found in a study of blood T cell repertoires in COVID-19 (dated by TCRdb to about 2020). In terms of the full investigation: Collaborator samples came from the United States, Italy and Spain and covered acute and convalescent phases of COVID-19. The prospective study material was composed of cDNA or gDNA derived from T cells, B-cell-depleted T cells, or PBMCs. Subjects who had been exposed to COVID-19, were actively infected with it, or had recovered from it provided the deeply sampled blood TCRbeta repertoires that made up the dataset. A freely available public database, intended as a resource for researchers studying the immune response to SARS-CoV-2, is where the repertoires were released. The samples were drawn from two sources: the first 160 participants of the ongoing ImmuneRACE study, and fewer than 1,500 subjects contributed by 6 global collaborators. The sample metadata nearly always contained a de-identified subject ID, COVID-19 status, age in years and sex. Where HLA class I and class II types were available, the types were taken from metadata supplied by the sample provider, not from assay-based typing.

Participants in the prospective study were aged about 18 to 95 years, lived in more than 20 United States geographic areas, and enrolled through a virtual design. In the prospective study, cohorts were assigned on the basis of participant-reported clinical history obtained from a screening survey and a study questionnaire. Recovered participants in ImmuneRACE Cohort 3 were defined as having two consecutive negative NP/OP PCR tests, clearance from a healthcare professional, or resolution of symptoms. In the prospective study, whole blood, serum and a nasopharyngeal or oropharyngeal swab were collected from each participant by mobile phlebotomists. Participants in the prospective study had the option to provide additional blood draws and questionnaires over a roughly 2-month period. Before DNA extraction, blood samples from the prospective study were shipped at room temperature or frozen. The germline V gene encodes CDR1 GTSNPN and CDR2 SVGIG (reference sequence). The CDR3 spans 11 residues, from the cysteine through the phenylalanine. This entry keeps only the CDR3 DNA: 33 bases, framed from base 1. The V end loses 2 bases and the J end loses 3 bases, and a stretch of 4 bases separates them.

For this clone: No cognate antigen has been identified for it. Within one base of it there is no much larger clone, and no base qualities were kept. Within the sample, other DNA sequences also encode this same CDR3.

On the study overall, not on this receptor specifically: How much clinical and demographic metadata was included differed by source and by participant, and the metadata was provided uncurated.

The immunoSEQ Assay, a bias-controlled multiplex PCR, was used to amplify TCRbeta CDR3 regions from genomic DNA. Turning to the authors' computational methods: Within the assay, amplification of reference gene primers was used to estimate how many nucleated cells each sample contained. Sequence reads were collapsed and filtered to measure the absolute abundance of every unique TCRbeta CDR3 rearrangement. For each sample, productive Simpson clonality was calculated by taking the square root of Simpson's diversity index across productive rearrangements. Held by TCRdb, this immuneACCESS table contains in-frame sequences only and omits some clones. Under half of the omission traces to an unresolved V gene where checked; the cause of the rest is unknown. D and trimming were read from the DNA, whereas the V and J calls and clone size are those reported in that table. The sample table shows approximately 440,000 clones, and roughly 87% are seen once. 0.7% of the sample rests with the top ten.

The chain couples TRBV30 to TRBJ1-1; the D gene remains uncertain. The sequencing input was PBMCs or T cells enriched from blood (not recorded which). The sequence was collected from a woman younger than 35 who had recovered from COVID-19. The nucleotides are TGTGCCTGGAGTTCAGACACTGAAGCTTTCTTT. Its coded protein is CAWSSDTEAFF.